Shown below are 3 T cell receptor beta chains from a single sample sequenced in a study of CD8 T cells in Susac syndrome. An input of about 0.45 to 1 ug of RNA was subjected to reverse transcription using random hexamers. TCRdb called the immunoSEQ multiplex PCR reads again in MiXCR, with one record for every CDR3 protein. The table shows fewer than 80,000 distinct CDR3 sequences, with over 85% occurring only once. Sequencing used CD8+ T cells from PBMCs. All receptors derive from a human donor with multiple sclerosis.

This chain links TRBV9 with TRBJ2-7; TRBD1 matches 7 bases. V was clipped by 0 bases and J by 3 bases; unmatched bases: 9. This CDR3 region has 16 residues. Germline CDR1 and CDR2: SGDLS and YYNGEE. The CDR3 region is CASSVDYGTAYYEQYF. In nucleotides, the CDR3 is TGTGCCAGCAGCGTAGACTACGGGACAGCGTACTACGAGCAGTACTTC.

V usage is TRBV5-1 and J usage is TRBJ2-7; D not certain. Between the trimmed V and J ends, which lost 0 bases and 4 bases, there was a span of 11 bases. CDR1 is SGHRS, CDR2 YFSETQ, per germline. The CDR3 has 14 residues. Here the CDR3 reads CASSLAGALYEQYF. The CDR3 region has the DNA TGCGCCAGCAGCTTGGCAGGAGCACTTTACGAGCAGTACTTC.

The CDR3 spells CASSPDRNNNQPQHF. CDR3 nucleotides: TGTGCCAGCAGTCCCGACAGGAATAACAATCAGCCCCAGCATTTT. V gene TRBV28 combines with J gene TRBJ1-5, with D possibly matching TRBD1 (6 bases). Germline assignment: CDR1 MDHEN and CDR2 SYDVKM. The V and J ends lost 5 bases and 3 bases respectively, with 14 bases between them. The CDR3 is 15 amino acids.